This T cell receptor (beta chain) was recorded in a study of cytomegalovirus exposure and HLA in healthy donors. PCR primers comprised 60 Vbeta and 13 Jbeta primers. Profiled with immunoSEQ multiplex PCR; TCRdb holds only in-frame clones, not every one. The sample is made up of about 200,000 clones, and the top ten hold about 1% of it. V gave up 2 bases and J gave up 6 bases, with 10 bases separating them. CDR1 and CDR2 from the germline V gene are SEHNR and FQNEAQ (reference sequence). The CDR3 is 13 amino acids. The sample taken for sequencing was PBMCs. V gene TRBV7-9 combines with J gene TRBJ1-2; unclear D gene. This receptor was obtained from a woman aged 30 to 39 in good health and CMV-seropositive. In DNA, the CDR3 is TGTGCCAGCAGCTTAATTTTACAGAATGGCTACACCTTC. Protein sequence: CASSLILQNGYTF.